The rows below give T cell receptor beta chains drawn from one sample of a study of a mutant IDH1 vaccine in newly diagnosed glioma. No antigen has been identified for these receptors. Sequenced by immunoSEQ multiplex PCR; TCRdb stores in-frame clones only, minus some. This table has 50,000 to 70,000 clones, about 74% appearing once. The sequencing here drew on PBMCs, taken from a glioma patient whose treatment included an IDH1 peptide vaccine. These receptors came from a man aged 50-59 years with glioma. Both conserved end residues are part of each CDR3. A D gene is named only where the DNA matches it firmly. Expanded clones get a size class; other rows say once, few or many, or leave the size out.

clone size	D gene	V gene	J gene	CDR3 DNA	CDR3 protein
.	TRBD1	TRBV19	TRBJ2-2	TGTGCCAGTAGGTTAGGGGGCCCCGGGGAGCTGTTTTTT	CASRLGGPGELFF
.	TRBD1	TRBV7-9	TRBJ1-5	TGTGCCAGCAGCTTAGGCGCAGGGGGGCCCCCTAATCAGCCCCAGCATTTT	CASSLGAGGPPNQPQHF
.	TRBD1	TRBV6-5	TRBJ2-7	TGTGCCAGCAGTTTAGGGGGCAACTACGAGCAGTACTTC	CASSLGGNYEQYF
.	TRBD2	TRBV19	TRBJ2-1	TGTGCCAGTAGCCAGACTAGCGGTTACAATGAGCAGTTCTTC	CASSQTSGYNEQFF
.	.	TRBV19	TRBJ1-1	TGTGCCAGTAGTAAGTTCACTGAAGCTTTCTTT	CASSKFTEAFF
.	.	TRBV5-1	TRBJ1-1	TGCGCCAGCAGCCCCTCCTGGGTCACTGAAGCTTTCTTT	CASSPSWVTEAFF
.	.	TRBV13	TRBJ2-7	TGTGCCAGCAGCTTGGAAGGGGAATACGAGCAGTACTTC	CASSLEGEYEQYF
.	.	TRBV30	TRBJ2-7	TGTGCCGCCGACACAGGGTACTCCTACGAGCAGTACTTC	CAADTGYSYEQYF
few	TRBD1	TRBV30	TRBJ2-4	TGTGCCTGGGGGACAGGGGCAAACATTCAGTACTTC	CAWGTGANIQYF
.	TRBD2	TRBV5-1	TRBJ2-5	TGCGCCAGCAGCTTGTGGGGTAGCGGGTCGACGGTTGACGAGACCCAGTACTTC	CASSLWGSGSTVDETQYF
.	TRBD1	TRBV7-9	TRBJ1-4	TGTGCCAGCAGCCCGGACAGGGCTGGGGAAAAACTGTTTTTT	CASSPDRAGEKLFF
.	.	TRBV5-6	TRBJ1-2	TGTGCCAGCAACCCTAGCGGCCGGATCTTCTATGGCTACACCTTC	CASNPSGRIFYGYTF
.	.	TRBV4-1	TRBJ1-1	TGCGCCAGCAGCCAAGTTTCGGGGAACACTGAAGCTTTCTTT	CASSQVSGNTEAFF
.	.	TRBV5-4	TRBJ2-7	TGTGCCAGCAGCTTGGCCGGGACAAATTACGAGCAGTACTTC	CASSLAGTNYEQYF
.	TRBD1	TRBV30	TRBJ1-1	TGTGCCTGGTCGCCCCCCACAGGGGTCACTGAAGCTTTCTTT	CAWSPPTGVTEAFF
once	.	TRBV6-5	TRBJ1-1	TGTGCCAGCAGTCCGCTTGGGAGCGACACTGAAGCTTTCTTT	CASSPLGSDTEAFF
.	TRBD1	TRBV29-1	TRBJ1-2	TGCAGCGTTGAAGACGACAGGGGGTCTGGCTACACCTTC	CSVEDDRGSGYTF
.	TRBD1	TRBV7-8	TRBJ2-7	TGTGCCAGCAGCTTAGCCCGGGGAGGGACAGGGGTTTTATTC	CASSLARGGTGVLF
.	.	TRBV7-2	TRBJ2-7	TGTGCCAGCAGCTTAGATGGGGGCGGTTCCTACGAGCAGTACTTC	CASSLDGGGSYEQYF
.	.	TRBV6-5	TRBJ2-2	TGTGCCAGCAGTTACTCCAACACCGGGGAGCTGTTTTTT	CASSYSNTGELFF
.	.	TRBV7-2	TRBJ2-7	TGTGCCAGCAGGTTAAACGGGGGCTCCCCCCCAAAGCAGTACTTC	CASRLNGGSPPKQYF
.	.	TRBV19	TRBJ2-1	TGTGCCAGTAGTAATATCAGGACGAGCTCCTACAATGAGCAGTTCTTC	CASSNIRTSSYNEQFF
.	.	TRBV2	TRBJ2-7	TGTGCCAGCAGTGCAGAGGCCCTCGGCTACGAGCAGTACTTC	CASSAEALGYEQYF
few	.	TRBV9	TRBJ1-2	TGTGCCAGCAGCGTAGTGCACCCCGAGGGTGGCTACACCTTC	CASSVVHPEGGYTF
.	TRBD1	TRBV6-5	TRBJ2-7	TGTGCCAGCAGTTCACTACAGGGGTCCTACGAGCAGTACTTC	CASSSLQGSYEQYF
once	TRBD2	TRBV10-3	TRBJ2-3	TGTGCCACGCTATCAGGGACTAGCTCGCCGGCCGATACGCAGTATTTT	CATLSGTSSPADTQYF
.	.	TRBV7-2	TRBJ2-7	TGTGCCAGCAGCATTAGTACCCTCTCCTACGAGCAGTACTTC	CASSISTLSYEQYF
.	.	TRBV30	TRBJ2-6	TGTGCCTGGGCTATAGGGGGGACTGGGGCCAACGTCCTGACTTTC	CAWAIGGTGANVLTF
.	TRBD1	TRBV5-1	TRBJ2-7	TGCGCCAGCAGCCCCCAGGGGACAGGCTCCTACGAGCAGTACTTC	CASSPQGTGSYEQYF
.	.	TRBV6-5	TRBJ2-5	TGTGCCAGCACCACGGGGGACCATCAAGAGACCCAGTACTTC	CASTTGDHQETQYF
.	.	TRBV5-1	TRBJ1-2	TGCGCCAGCAGCCTTGACCCGGCGGCACCTGGCTACACCTTC	CASSLDPAAPGYTF
.	.	TRBV7-6	TRBJ2-2	TGTGCCAGCAGCTTAGGGCAGCAAAACACCGGGGAGCTGTTTTTT	CASSLGQQNTGELFF
.	.	TRBV2	TRBJ2-1	TGTGCCAGCAGGGGAGCGGGTAATGAGCAGTTCTTC	CASRGAGNEQFF
.	.	TRBV5-4	TRBJ1-2	TGTGCCAGCAGCTTGGACGGCAGGGTGAAAGCCTATGGCTACACCTTC	CASSLDGRVKAYGYTF
.	.	TRBV11-2	TRBJ2-7	TGTGCCAGCAGCGGCTACTACGAGCAGTACTTC	CASSGYYEQYF
.	.	TRBV9	TRBJ2-1	TGTGCCAGCAGCGTACGGGGCCCGGCCTACAATGAGCAGTTCTTC	CASSVRGPAYNEQFF
few	.	TRBV14	TRBJ1-1	TGTGCCAGCAGCCCGCTCGGGCAGGCCGGAGCTTTCTTT	CASSPLGQAGAFF
.	.	TRBV19	TRBJ1-4	TGTGCCAGCCGACCTATTGGGACTCGGCTTGAGCTGTTTTTT	CASRPIGTRLELFF
.	TRBD2	TRBV9	TRBJ2-5	TGTGCCAGCAGCGTAGGGTCTAGCGGGGTTGAGACCCAGTACTTC	CASSVGSSGVETQYF
.	.	TRBV7-8	TRBJ2-7	TGTGCCAGCATCCTGGGACACGAGCAGTACTTC	CASILGHEQYF
.	.	TRBV5-1	TRBJ1-1	TGCGCCAGCAGCCGCGTTGGGGAGGGCACTGAAGCTTTCTTT	CASSRVGEGTEAFF
.	.	TRBV28	TRBJ1-2	TGTGCCAGCAGTCCGACCGGACGGTTCTATGGCTACACCTTC	CASSPTGRFYGYTF